A selection of T cell receptor beta chains follows, all from one sample in a study of blood T cell repertoires in COVID-19. Clones were sequenced by immunoSEQ multiplex PCR, and TCRdb holds only the in-frame ones, with some missing. The table shows about 370,000 clones, with around 90% occurring only once. The specimen sequenced was peripheral blood. The receptors were gathered from a woman younger than 45 with COVID-19, enrolled during active disease. CDR3s include the opening cysteine and the closing phenylalanine or tryptophan. D genes are given only for firm matches.

J | V | D | DNA | CDR3
TRBJ1-3 | TRBV6-5 | . | TGTGCCAGCAGTTCCCCCGCACAGGGCGATGGGAACACCATATATTTT | CASSSPAQGDGNTIYF
TRBJ2-1 | TRBV24-1 | . | TGTGCCACCAGTGATACTACGACTGCAGCCCTCAATGAGCAGTTCTTC | CATSDTTTAALNEQFF
TRBJ1-5 | TRBV4-2 | . | TGTGCCAGCAGCCAAGAAACAAGTGGCAATCAGCCCCAGCATTTT | CASSQETSGNQPQHF
TRBJ2-3 | TRBV29-1 | . | TGCAGCGTTGAAGATACGAGGGATACGCAGTATTTT | CSVEDTRDTQYF
TRBJ2-4 | TRBV6-5 | . | TGTGCCAGCAGTTACAGCAGGCCCCTAGCCAAAAACATTCAGTACTTC | CASSYSRPLAKNIQYF
TRBJ2-5 | TRBV7-2 | . | TGTGCCAGCAGCTCCGATTTAGCGGTCCAAGAGACCCAGTACTTC | CASSSDLAVQETQYF
TRBJ1-6 | TRBV19 | TRBD1 | TGTGCCAGTTCGAGGGACAGGGCTTTACCCCTCCACTTT | CASSRDRALPLHF
TRBJ1-5 | TRBV7-2 | . | TGTGCCAGCAGCTTAGCGGTCCCCGCGGTCGGTCAGCCCCAGCATTTT | CASSLAVPAVGQPQHF
TRBJ1-1 | TRBV9 | . | TGTGCCAGCAGCGCGTACTTTGGACACGTCACTGAAGCTTTCTTT | CASSAYFGHVTEAFF
TRBJ2-1 | TRBV2 | . | TGTGCCAGCAGTCAGACTCGTTTCCAGTTCTTC | CASSQTRFQFF
TRBJ1-5 | TRBV5-6 | . | TGTGCCAGCAGCTTAGGGGGGGGCAGCAATCAGCCCCAGCATTTT | CASSLGGGSNQPQHF
TRBJ2-2 | TRBV4-3 | . | TGCGCCAGCAGCCAGGGACCGGGGGGCTTGAACACCGGGGAGCTGTTTTTT | CASSQGPGGLNTGELFF
TRBJ2-7 | TRBV6-1 | . | TGTGCCAGCAGTGAGAGGGGAGGGGGAGGGGCAAGATACGAGCAGTACTTC | CASSERGGGGARYEQYF
TRBJ2-4 | TRBV4-1 | TRBD1 | TGCGCCAGCAGCCAAGATTCGAGGTCGACAGGGCCACCCAAAAACATTCAGTACTTC | CASSQDSRSTGPPKNIQYF